These T cell receptor beta chains were read from a single sample in a study of shared clonotypes between healthy human individuals. Measured with immunoSEQ multiplex PCR; TCRdb has only the in-frame clones, and not every one. This sample has more than 2,000,000 clones, with roughly 93% found just once. The sample taken for sequencing was naive CD4+ T cells from PBMCs. Receptor source: a man between 18 and 29 years old in good health. Some clones in this sample may be carry-over from other donors' samples. Each CDR3 is given without its conserved first and last residue. The D gene is left open where the match is weak.

d_call: TRBD2
v_call: TRBV7-3
cdr3_aa: ASSPAAGDEQY

d_call: TRBD1
v_call: TRBV5-4
cdr3_aa: ASSTRQGTDTQY

d_call: TRBD2
v_call: TRBV7-2
cdr3_aa: ASSMGTSLGEQF

d_call: NA
v_call: TRBV30
cdr3_aa: AWRDDGSNQPQH

d_call: TRBD1
v_call: TRBV11-3
cdr3_aa: ASSLADRGVQY

d_call: NA
v_call: TRBV4-2
cdr3_aa: ASSQQGPYGYT

d_call: NA
v_call: TRBV28
cdr3_aa: ASRPGGNTGELF

d_call: NA
v_call: TRBV5-1
cdr3_aa: ASSLSQGPAEAF

d_call: TRBD1
v_call: TRBV27
cdr3_aa: ASSLSYADLRGNEQF

d_call: NA
v_call: TRBV5-1
cdr3_aa: ASSLSETQY

d_call: NA
v_call: TRBV5-6
cdr3_aa: ASSSLSADTIY

d_call: NA
v_call: TRBV30
cdr3_aa: AWEIGTEGANVLT

d_call: TRBD1
v_call: TRBV29-1
cdr3_aa: SVSNRGPDTGELF

d_call: NA
v_call: TRBV19
cdr3_aa: ASSILGDTQY

d_call: NA
v_call: TRBV6-5
cdr3_aa: ASTSLGSGANVLT

d_call: TRBD1
v_call: TRBV5-1
cdr3_aa: ASSLSPGQGSGNTIY

d_call: NA
v_call: TRBV6-1
cdr3_aa: ASRKPGPSYEQY

d_call: NA
v_call: TRBV5-1
cdr3_aa: ASSLASGGTSYEQY

d_call: NA
v_call: TRBV5-4
cdr3_aa: ASSFGQTEAF

d_call: NA
v_call: TRBV28
cdr3_aa: ASSSSGRGYT

d_call: TRBD1
v_call: TRBV6-1
cdr3_aa: ASSEPGQVPGEAF

d_call: NA
v_call: TRBV27
cdr3_aa: ASSSYGRISYEQF

d_call: NA
v_call: TRBV7-9
cdr3_aa: ASSSPGRYYGYT